The present T cell receptor beta chain was sequenced within a study of beta chain features in type 1 diabetes. Whole-study results and caveats: People with Type 1 diabetes carried modestly yet significantly shorter TCRB CDR3s in all four CD4+ subsets.

CD45RO/CCR7/CD25/CD127/CD95/CD27 separated CD4+ naive, central memory, regulatory and stem cell-like memory cells by sorting. Sequenced material consisted of expressed TCRB transcripts (all of the isolated RNA was reverse transcribed). The assay was immunoSEQ multiplex PCR, and TCRdb's table has in-frame clones only and misses some. This sample carries about 340,000 clones, around 8.5% of them seen once, and the ten largest clones take approximately 1%. This clone came up many times. The antigen is unknown. This clonotype was obtained from a man younger than 45 with type 1 diabetes. Sequenced input: central memory CD4+ T cells from blood.

The DNA of the CDR3 is TGTGCCAGCTCACCACCGAGGGATGGCGGTGAAAAACTGTTTTTT. Translation: CASSPPRDGGEKLFF. The chain joins TRBV18 to TRBJ1-4; D is ambiguous. CDR1 and CDR2 (germline): KGHSH, LQKENI. The CDR3 covers 15 residues. Trimming cost V 0 bases and J 7 bases, with 12 bases left between them.